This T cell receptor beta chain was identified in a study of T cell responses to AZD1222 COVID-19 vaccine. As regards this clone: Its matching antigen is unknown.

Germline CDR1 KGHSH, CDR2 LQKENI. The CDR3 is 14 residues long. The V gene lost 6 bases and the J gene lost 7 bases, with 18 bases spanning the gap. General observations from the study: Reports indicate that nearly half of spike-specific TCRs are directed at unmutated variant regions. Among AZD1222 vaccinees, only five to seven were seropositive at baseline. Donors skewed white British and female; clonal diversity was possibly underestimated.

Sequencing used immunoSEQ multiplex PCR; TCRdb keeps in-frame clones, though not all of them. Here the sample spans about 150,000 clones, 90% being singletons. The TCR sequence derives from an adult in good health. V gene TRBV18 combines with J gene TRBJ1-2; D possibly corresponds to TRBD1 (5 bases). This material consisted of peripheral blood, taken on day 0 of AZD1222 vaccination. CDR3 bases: TGTGCCAGCTCGCAGCGGGGGATGCTCGGTGGCTACACCTTC. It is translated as CASSQRGMLGGYTF.